These 4 T cell receptor beta chains came from one sample sequenced in a study of blood T cell repertoires in COVID-19. The table came from immunoSEQ multiplex PCR; TCRdb's copy has only in-frame clones and leaves some out. Counted here are tens of thousands of clones, about 70% occurring once; the ten biggest clones make up about a third. The sample taken for sequencing was peripheral blood. These receptors all come from a woman aged 70-85 years with acute or convalescent COVID-19.

The chain couples TRBV19 to TRBJ1-5, with D possibly matching TRBD1 (5 bases). The V gene lost 4 bases and the J gene lost 6 bases, with 10 bases spanning the gap. The CDR3 is 13 residues long. Germline V CDR1 and CDR2: LNHDA, SQIVND (reference sequence). CDR3 nucleotide sequence: TGTGCCAGTAGTAGGGGCCGGCGTCAGCCCCAGCATTTT. Translation: CASSRGRRQPQHF.

The chain has TRBV18 and TRBJ1-1, with D unclear. Trimming shortened V by 1 base and J by 4 bases, and 4 bases separated the two germline ends. Germline lookup yields CDR1 KGHSH and CDR2 LQKENI. This CDR3 has 12 residues. The DNA for the CDR3 is TGTGCCAGCTCACCACTCAGCACTGAAGCTTTCTTT. This gives the protein CASSPLSTEAFF.

This chain connects TRBV7-9 to TRBJ2-7; 7 bases fit TRBD1. The CDR3 covers 13 residues. The germline V gene encodes CDR1 SEHNR and CDR2 FQNEAQ (reference sequence). V lost 3 bases and J lost 3; bases outside the gene matches: 2. Here the CDR3 DNA reads TGTGCCAGCAGCTTGACAGGGCTCTACGAGCAGTACTTC. This gives the protein CASSLTGLYEQYF.

This clone was counted a single time. This chain joins TRBV5-1 and TRBJ2-7; possible D gene TRBD2, 6 bases. The germline V gene has CDR1 SGHRS and CDR2 YFSETQ. The CDR3 length is 16 residues. The ends were cut back, 4 bases at V and 0 bases at J, with 17 bases in the middle. CDR3 bases: TGCGCCAGCAGCCCGGGGAGGAGCGAGAGCTCCTACGAGCAGTACTTC. Its protein is CASSPGRSESSYEQYF.